The next 13 T cell receptor beta chains were all read from a single sample in a study of tumor and adjacent non-tumor tissue in lung cancer. A modified ARM-PCR protocol with three rounds of nested PCR amplified TCRbeta. TCRdb passed the multiplex PCR reads through MiXCR, listing each CDR3 protein once. This table has 100,000 or so distinct CDR3 sequences, roughly two thirds appearing once. The template was RNA from unsorted bulk tissue. Distant lung tissue was collected more than 3 cm away from the tumor edge. The sample consisted of distant non-tumor lung tissue. These TCRs come from a man aged 30 to 45 with non-small cell lung cancer.

At least ten counts were recorded for this clonotype. This chain links TRBV29-1 with TRBJ2-1; TRBD2 might be the D (5 bases). This CDR3 region has 13 residues. Germline V lookup: CDR1 SQVTM, CDR2 ANQGSEA. The ends were cut back, 4 bases at V and 5 bases at J, with 12 bases in the middle. This CDR3 reads CSVVGRENNEQFF. The CDR3, as DNA: TGCAGCGTTGTGGGTAGGGAGAACAATGAGCAGTTCTTC.

A remark on this clonotype: An end of the junction differs from the germline gene, which may be a read error. J is TRBJ2-2 and V is TRBV6-5; D tentatively fits TRBD1 or TRBD2 (5 bases each). The V gene's germline CDR1 is MNHEY and CDR2 SVGAGI. The CDR3 contains 14 residues. CDR3 amino acids: CASTAAAGTGELSF. CDR3 in DNA: TGTGCCAGCACCGCCGCGGCAGGGACCGGGGAGCTATCTTTT.

The chain employs TRBV23-1 and TRBJ1-2, with unresolved D. TRBV23-1 has ORF status, its function being uncertain. The CDR3 is 16 residues long. V was pared by 4 bases and J by 0 bases, with 15 bases between. The CDR3 spells CASSRPFVRPNYGYTF. The CDR3 DNA reads as TGCGCCAGCAGTCGCCCGTTCGTGAGGCCTAACTATGGCTACACCTTC.

Turning to this clonotype: This could be a read error, since a much larger clone is one nucleotide away. The chain joins TRBV5-4 to TRBJ2-7; 8 bases align to TRBD2. The germline V gene has CDR1 SGHNT and CDR2 YYREEE (reference sequence). Trimming cost V 4 bases and J 7 bases; bases outside gene matches: 13. CDR3 length equals 15 residues. The CDR3 protein is CASSRMTGGPLEQYF. Written as DNA, the CDR3 is TGTGCCAGCAGCCGAATGACGGGAGGGCCATTGGAGCAGTACTTC.

This clonotype was counted between two and nine times. A much larger clone lies a single base off, so this may be a read error. The V gene is TRBV12-3 or TRBV12-4, the J gene TRBJ2-3; D possibly matches TRBD1 or TRBD2 (5 bases each). The CDR3 extends over 14 amino acids. Trimming shortened V by 7 bases and J by 6 bases, and 17 bases separated the two germline ends. The CDR3 sequence is CASNSPGTRDTQYF. In DNA, the CDR3 is TGTGCCAGCAATTCACCGGGGACGCGGGATACGCAGTATTTT.

As to this clonotype: A clone one base away is much larger, so this may be a read error. CDR3 coding DNA: TGTGCCAGCCAGCGGGGGTTCCAAGAGGCCCAGTACTTC. It yields the protein CASQRGFQEAQYF. The chain recombines TRBV12-3 or TRBV12-4 with TRBJ2-5; 8 nucleotides match TRBD2. CDR3 length: 13 amino acids.

This clonotype has ten or more counts. The gene calls are TRBV20-1 and TRBJ2-5; D might be TRBD2 (5 bases). Germline values: CDR1 DFQATT, CDR2 SNEGSKA (reference sequence). The CDR3 is 14 residues long. The V end was cut by 0 bases, the J end by 1 base, with 9 bases between. CDR3 in amino acids: CSAREGGLQETQYF. The CDR3 DNA reads TGCAGTGCTAGAGAAGGAGGTCTCCAAGAGACCCAGTACTTC.

About this clonotype: A junction boundary mismatches the germline segment, possibly from a read error. V gene TRBV6-2 or TRBV6-3 combines with J gene TRBJ2-2, with D maybe TRBD2 (5 bases). Germline V gene data show CDR1 as MNHEY and CDR2 as SVGEGT. This CDR3 spans 17 amino acids. The CDR3 protein is CASSYRPGDPGTGELFF. CDR3 nucleotide sequence: TGCGCCAGCAGTTACCGTCCCGGGGATCCGGGTACCGGGGAGCTGTTTTTT.

J is TRBJ1-1 and V is TRBV29-1, with D possibly TRBD1 on 5 matching bases. CDR3 size: 13 residues. V was pared by 8 bases and J by 0 bases, with 13 bases between. The germline V gene has CDR1 SQVTM and CDR2 ANQGSEA. This CDR3 reads CSMGGMMNTEAFF. For the CDR3, the DNA is TGCAGCATGGGGGGAATGATGAACACTGAAGCTTTCTTT. Together with reference TRBV29-1 and TRBJ1-1, the CDR3 gives the full variable domain: SAVISQKPSRDICQRGTSLTIQCQVDSQVTMMFWYRQQPGQSLTLIATANQGSEATYESGFVIDKFPISRPNLTFSTLTVSNMSPEDSSIYLCSMGGMMNTEAFFGQGTRLTVV.

This clonotype was counted many times. This chain links TRBV4-3 with TRBJ1-1; no definite D call. The CDR3 contains 15 residues. The ends were cut back, 0 bases at V and 0 bases at J, with 8 bases in the middle. Looked up from germline, CDR1 is LGHNA and CDR2 is YSLEER. This CDR3 reads CASSQDGLLNTEAFF. CDR3 in DNA: TGCGCCAGCAGCCAAGATGGACTCCTGAACACTGAAGCTTTCTTT.

This clonotype has a count of ten or more. The chain is built from TRBV11-2 and TRBJ2-1; D is unclear. CDR1 SGHAT and CDR2 FQNNGV come from the germline V gene. The V end was cut by 6 bases, the J end by 13 bases, with 16 bases between. CDR3 length: 12 amino acids. CDR3 nucleotide sequence: TGTGCCAGCAGTTCCCCAATCCAGAGACAGTTCTTC. Encoded protein: CASSSPIQRQFF.

Worth noting for this clonotype: Compared with germline, one end of the junction differs, possibly owing to a read error. The chain recombines TRBV6-5 with TRBJ2-7, with D unresolved. Germline V gene sequence: CDR1 MNHEY, CDR2 SVGAGI. This CDR3 comprises 15 residues. The CDR3: CARSYDSRGAYEQYF. The DNA for the CDR3 is TGTGCCAGGAGTTACGATTCCAGAGGAGCCTACGAGCAGTACTTC.

About this clonotype itself: Mismatch with germline at one junction end may stem from a read error. DNA for the CDR3: TGTGTCAGCAGCCCCCGGGACAGGTATCAGCCCCAGCATTTT. This codes for CVSSPRDRYQPQHF. This sequence joins TRBV7-2 and TRBJ1-5, with TRBD1 matching over 8 bases. The V gene's germline CDR1 is SGHTA and CDR2 FQGNSA. This CDR3 has 14 residues.